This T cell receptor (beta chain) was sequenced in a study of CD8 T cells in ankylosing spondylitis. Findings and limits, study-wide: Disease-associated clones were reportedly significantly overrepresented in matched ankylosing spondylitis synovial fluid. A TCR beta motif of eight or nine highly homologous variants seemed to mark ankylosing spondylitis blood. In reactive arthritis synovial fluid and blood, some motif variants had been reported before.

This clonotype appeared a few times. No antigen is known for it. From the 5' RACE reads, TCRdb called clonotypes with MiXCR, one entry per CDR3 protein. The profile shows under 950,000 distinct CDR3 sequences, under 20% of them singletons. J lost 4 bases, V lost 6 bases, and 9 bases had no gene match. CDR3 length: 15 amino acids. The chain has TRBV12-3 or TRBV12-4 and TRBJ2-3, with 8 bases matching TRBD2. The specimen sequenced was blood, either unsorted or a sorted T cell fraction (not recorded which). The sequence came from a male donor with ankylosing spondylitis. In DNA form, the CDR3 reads TGTGCCAGCAGCTTCAACGCGGGGGGCTCAGATACGCAGTATTTT. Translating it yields CASSFNAGGSDTQYF.